The present T cell receptor beta chain was sequenced within a study of T cells expressing NK-cell markers. At the level of the study: Underlying the TCR beta repertoires were sorted CD3+CD56+NKG2C+, CD3+CD56+NKG2C- and CD3+CD56-NKG2C+ T cells.

Germline assignment: CDR1 ENHRY and CDR2 SYGVKD. The CDR3 is 13 amino acids. TCRdb reprocessed the 5' RACE reads and reports one entry per CDR3 protein, with no DNA. The repertoire shows a few hundred thousand distinct CDR3 sequences; the top ten hold roughly 5.5%. This chain uses TRBV10-3 with TRBJ1-1; without DNA, the TCRdb call of TRBD1 cannot be checked. This clonotype was sampled from a man between 18 and 69 years old in good health. Specimen: blood T cells: a sorted CD56 or NKG2C T cell subset, CD4+ or CD8+ T cells, or bulk PBMC T cells (not recorded which). The chain's CDR3 is CAISEAGPYEAFF.